This TCR beta chain was captured in a study of response to subunit inactivated influenza vaccine. Turning to this clonotype: Its antigen is undetermined.

V lost 6 bases, J lost 1 base, and 10 bases lay in between. The CDR3 is 15 amino acids. Germline V gene data show CDR1 as SNHLY and CDR2 as FYNNEI. TCRdb redid the calling of the RT-PCR reads with MiXCR, one entry per CDR3 protein. This table has roughly 570,000 distinct CDR3 sequences, 11% to 15% appearing once. Findings and caveats of the study: Researchers suggested that each seasonal influenza vaccination recruits few new T cells.

The chain has TRBV2 and TRBJ2-6; no definite D call. The sequence came from a man aged 50-59 years who received an inactivated influenza vaccine. The sequenced sample was PBMCs from blood, obtained approximately 13 days after vaccination. The CDR3 DNA reads as TGTGCCAGCAGACAGCGACCTTCTGGGGCCAACGTCCTGACTTTC. This gives the protein CASRQRPSGANVLTF.